This T cell receptor (beta chain) was captured in a study of OX40 agonist ivuxolimab in advanced cancers. Libraries were prepared by immunoSEQ multiplex PCR; TCRdb keeps only in-frame clonotypes and omits some of them. The repertoire has 50,000 to 75,000 clones, about 89% of them found once; the top ten carry about 0.41%. Germline V gene sequence: CDR1 MDHEN, CDR2 SYDVKM. V lost 8 bases and J 4 bases, leaving 14 bases between the germline ends. The CDR3 loop spans 13 amino acids. The TCR was taken from an adult with an advanced solid tumor such as melanoma, head and neck, liver or kidney cancer. The source material was CD4+ or CD8+ T cells sorted from blood, sampled in a trial of the OX40 agonist ivuxolimab. The chain employs TRBV28 and TRBJ2-5; TRBD2 is a possible D gene (6 bases). The CDR3 spells CASRTEGRETQYF. The CDR3 DNA sequence: TGTGCCAGCCGGACGGAGGGTCGAGAGACCCAGTACTTC.